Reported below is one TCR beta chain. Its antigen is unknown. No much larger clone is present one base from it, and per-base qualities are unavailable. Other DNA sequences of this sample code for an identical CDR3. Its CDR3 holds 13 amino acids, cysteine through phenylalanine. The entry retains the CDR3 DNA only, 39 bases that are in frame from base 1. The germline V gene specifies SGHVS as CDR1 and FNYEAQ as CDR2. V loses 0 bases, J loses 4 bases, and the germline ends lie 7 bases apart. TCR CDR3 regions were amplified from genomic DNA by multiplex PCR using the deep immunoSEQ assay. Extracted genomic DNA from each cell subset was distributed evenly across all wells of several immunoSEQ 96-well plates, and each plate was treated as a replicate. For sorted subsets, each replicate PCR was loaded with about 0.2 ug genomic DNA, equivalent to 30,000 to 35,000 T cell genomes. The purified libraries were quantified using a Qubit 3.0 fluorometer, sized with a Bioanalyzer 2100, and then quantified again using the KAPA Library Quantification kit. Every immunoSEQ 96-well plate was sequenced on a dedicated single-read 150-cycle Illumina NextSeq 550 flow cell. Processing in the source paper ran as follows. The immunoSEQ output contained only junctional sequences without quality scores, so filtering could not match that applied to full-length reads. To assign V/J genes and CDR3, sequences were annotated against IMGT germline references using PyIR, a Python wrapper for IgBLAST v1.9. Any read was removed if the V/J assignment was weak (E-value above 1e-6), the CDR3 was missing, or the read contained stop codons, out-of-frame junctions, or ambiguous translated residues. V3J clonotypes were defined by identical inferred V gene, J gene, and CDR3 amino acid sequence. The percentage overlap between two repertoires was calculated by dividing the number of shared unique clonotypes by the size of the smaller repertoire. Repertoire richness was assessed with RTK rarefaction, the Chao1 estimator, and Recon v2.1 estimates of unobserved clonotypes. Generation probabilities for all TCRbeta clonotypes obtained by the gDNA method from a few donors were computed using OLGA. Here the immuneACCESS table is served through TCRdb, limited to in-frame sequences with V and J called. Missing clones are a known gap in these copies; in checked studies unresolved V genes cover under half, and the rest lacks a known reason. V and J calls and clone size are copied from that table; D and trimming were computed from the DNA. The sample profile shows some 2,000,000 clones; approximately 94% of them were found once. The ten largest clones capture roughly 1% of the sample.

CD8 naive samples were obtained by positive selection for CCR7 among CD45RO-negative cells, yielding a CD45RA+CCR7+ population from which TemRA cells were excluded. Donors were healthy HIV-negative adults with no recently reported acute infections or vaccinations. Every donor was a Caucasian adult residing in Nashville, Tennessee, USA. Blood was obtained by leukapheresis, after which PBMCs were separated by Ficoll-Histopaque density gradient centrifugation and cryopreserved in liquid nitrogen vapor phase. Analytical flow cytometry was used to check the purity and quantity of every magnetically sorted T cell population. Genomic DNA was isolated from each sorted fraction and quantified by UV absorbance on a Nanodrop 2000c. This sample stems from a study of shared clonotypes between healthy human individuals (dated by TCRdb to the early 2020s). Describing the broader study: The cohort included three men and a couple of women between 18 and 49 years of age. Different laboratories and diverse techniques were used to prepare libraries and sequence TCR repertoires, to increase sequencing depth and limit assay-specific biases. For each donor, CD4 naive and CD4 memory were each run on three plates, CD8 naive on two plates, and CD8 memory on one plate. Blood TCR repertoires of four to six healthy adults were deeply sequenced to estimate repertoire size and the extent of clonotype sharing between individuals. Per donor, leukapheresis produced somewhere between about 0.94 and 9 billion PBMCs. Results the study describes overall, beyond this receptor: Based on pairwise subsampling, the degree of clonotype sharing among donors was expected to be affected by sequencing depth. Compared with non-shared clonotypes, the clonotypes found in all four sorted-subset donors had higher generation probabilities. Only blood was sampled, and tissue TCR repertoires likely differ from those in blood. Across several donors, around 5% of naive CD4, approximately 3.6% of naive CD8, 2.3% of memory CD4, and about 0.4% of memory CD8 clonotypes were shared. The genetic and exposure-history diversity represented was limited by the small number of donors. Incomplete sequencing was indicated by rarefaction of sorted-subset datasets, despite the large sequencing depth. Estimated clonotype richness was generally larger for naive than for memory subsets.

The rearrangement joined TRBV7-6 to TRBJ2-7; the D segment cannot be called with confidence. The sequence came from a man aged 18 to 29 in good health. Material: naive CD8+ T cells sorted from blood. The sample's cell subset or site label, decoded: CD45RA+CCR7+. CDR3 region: CASSLALSYEQYF. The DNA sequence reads TGTGCCAGCAGCTTAGCACTTTCTTACGAGCAGTACTTC.